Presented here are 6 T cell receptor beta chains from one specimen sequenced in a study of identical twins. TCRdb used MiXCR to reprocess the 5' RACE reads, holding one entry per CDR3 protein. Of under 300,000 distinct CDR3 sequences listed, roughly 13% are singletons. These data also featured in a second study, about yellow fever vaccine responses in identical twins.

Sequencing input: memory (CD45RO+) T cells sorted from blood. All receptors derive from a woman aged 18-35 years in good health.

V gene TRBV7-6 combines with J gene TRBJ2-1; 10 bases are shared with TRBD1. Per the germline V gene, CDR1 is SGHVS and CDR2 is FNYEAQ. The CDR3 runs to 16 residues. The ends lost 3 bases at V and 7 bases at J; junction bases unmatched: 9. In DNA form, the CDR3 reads TGTGCCAGCAGCTTCGATCCGGGACAGGGGACGAATGAGCAGTTCTTC. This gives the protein CASSFDPGQGTNEQFF.

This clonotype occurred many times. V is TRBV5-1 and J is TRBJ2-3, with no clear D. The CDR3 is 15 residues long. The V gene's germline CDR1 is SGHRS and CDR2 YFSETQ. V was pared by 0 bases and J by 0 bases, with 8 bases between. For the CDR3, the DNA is TGCGCCAGCAGCTTGGGGGGAAGTAGCACAGATACGCAGTATTTT. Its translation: CASSLGGSSTDTQYF.

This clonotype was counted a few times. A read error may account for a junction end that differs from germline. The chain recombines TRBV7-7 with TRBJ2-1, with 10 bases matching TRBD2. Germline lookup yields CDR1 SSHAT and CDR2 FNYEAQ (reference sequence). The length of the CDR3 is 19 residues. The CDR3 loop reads CASSLGGTSANPRNNEQFF. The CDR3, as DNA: TGTGCTAGCAGCTTAGGCGGGACTAGCGCAAACCCTCGGAACAATGAGCAGTTCTTC.

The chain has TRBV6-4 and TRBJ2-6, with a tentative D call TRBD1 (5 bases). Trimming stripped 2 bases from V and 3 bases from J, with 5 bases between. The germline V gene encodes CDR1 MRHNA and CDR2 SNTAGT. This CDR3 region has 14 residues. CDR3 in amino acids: CASSDRGGANVLTF. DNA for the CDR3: TGTGCCAGCAGTGACAGGGGTGGGGCCAACGTCCTGACTTTC.

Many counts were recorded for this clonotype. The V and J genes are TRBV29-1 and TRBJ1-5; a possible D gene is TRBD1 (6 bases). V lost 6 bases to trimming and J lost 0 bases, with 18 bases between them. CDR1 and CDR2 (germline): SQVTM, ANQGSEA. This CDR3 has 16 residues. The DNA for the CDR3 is TGCAGCGTCCTATTACGGGGGGGCGATAGCAATCAGCCCCAGCATTTT. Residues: CSVLLRGGDSNQPQHF.

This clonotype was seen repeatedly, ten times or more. The CDR3 DNA follows: TGTGCCAGCAGTGCAGATCTAGGGGAGACCCAGTACTTC. Translation gives CASSADLGETQYF. V is TRBV25-1 and J is TRBJ2-5; the D is unclear. CDR1 and CDR2 (germline): MGHDK, SYGVNS. The ends were cut back, 4 bases at V and 5 bases at J, with 11 bases in the middle. CDR3 size: 13 residues.